Listed below are T cell receptor beta chains from one sample, sequenced in a study of T-cell reconstitution after alpha-beta-depleted transplantation in children. TCRdb reanalysed the PCR reads using MiXCR and keeps one entry per CDR3 protein. The sample has about 420,000 distinct CDR3 sequences, approximately 11% seen once; the top ten hold 4.5% to 6.5%. Here the sequenced sample was PBMCs from the stem cell graft donor, taken from the stem cell graft. The receptors were gathered from a human donor who donated a stem cell graft to a child with acute myeloid leukemia. Each CDR3 is given without its conserved first and last residue. Fields, in order: J gene, V gene, D gene, CDR3 protein. D genes are given only for firm matches.

j_gene: TRBJ2-4
v_gene: TRBV7-2
d_gene: .
CDR3aa: ASSPSQNIQY

j_gene: TRBJ1-6
v_gene: TRBV18
d_gene: .
CDR3aa: ASSPEPAGGSPLH

j_gene: TRBJ1-6
v_gene: TRBV20-1
d_gene: TRBD1
CDR3aa: SARGTEDNSPLH

j_gene: TRBJ2-5
v_gene: TRBV25-1
d_gene: TRBD1
CDR3aa: ASSEPRTGIQETQY

j_gene: TRBJ2-1
v_gene: TRBV3-1
d_gene: .
CDR3aa: ASSQDRSSYNEQF

j_gene: TRBJ2-5
v_gene: TRBV6-1
d_gene: TRBD2
CDR3aa: ASTSGLPQETQY

j_gene: TRBJ2-7
v_gene: TRBV21-1
d_gene: .
CDR3aa: ASSKRLAGDYEQY

j_gene: TRBJ2-1
v_gene: TRBV6-5
d_gene: .
CDR3aa: ASSTLGAQF

j_gene: TRBJ2-5
v_gene: TRBV6-2/TRBV6-3
d_gene: .
CDR3aa: ASSKGGVAQY

j_gene: TRBJ1-2
v_gene: TRBV20-1
d_gene: .
CDR3aa: SANLGAWDGYT

j_gene: TRBJ1-1
v_gene: TRBV25-1
d_gene: .
CDR3aa: ASSLSGYKAF

j_gene: TRBJ1-3
v_gene: TRBV7-2
d_gene: .
CDR3aa: ATAGRGGLRNTIY

j_gene: TRBJ2-3
v_gene: TRBV5-1
d_gene: .
CDR3aa: ASSLVPAGASTDTQY

j_gene: TRBJ2-7
v_gene: TRBV5-6
d_gene: TRBD1
CDR3aa: ASSPRGRRGSEQY

j_gene: TRBJ2-7
v_gene: TRBV7-9
d_gene: .
CDR3aa: ASSLTSSYEQY

j_gene: TRBJ2-3
v_gene: TRBV12-3/TRBV12-4
d_gene: TRBD2
CDR3aa: ASRRLAGGRISTDTQY

j_gene: TRBJ2-1
v_gene: TRBV15
d_gene: .
CDR3aa: ATSRKGPTHEQF

j_gene: TRBJ1-2
v_gene: TRBV29-1
d_gene: .
CDR3aa: SVEDRESHGYT

j_gene: TRBJ2-3
v_gene: TRBV5-1
d_gene: .
CDR3aa: ASSLAGRGVADTQY

j_gene: TRBJ2-7
v_gene: TRBV10-3
d_gene: .
CDR3aa: AIRAGAYEQY

j_gene: TRBJ1-4
v_gene: TRBV20-1
d_gene: TRBD1
CDR3aa: SARGGMGQGNEKLF

j_gene: TRBJ2-7
v_gene: TRBV28
d_gene: .
CDR3aa: ASSDLRFEFSYEQY

j_gene: TRBJ2-1
v_gene: TRBV9
d_gene: .
CDR3aa: ASSAYSQPSSYNEQF

j_gene: TRBJ2-7
v_gene: TRBV27
d_gene: TRBD1
CDR3aa: ASSLRTGLSYEQY

j_gene: TRBJ2-5
v_gene: TRBV6-1
d_gene: TRBD1
CDR3aa: ASSGSFRQGKQETQY

j_gene: TRBJ2-5
v_gene: TRBV10-3
d_gene: .
CDR3aa: AISDRRFQETQY

j_gene: TRBJ2-3
v_gene: TRBV7-2
d_gene: .
CDR3aa: ASSLAGGLAANTDTQY

j_gene: TRBJ2-7
v_gene: TRBV20-1
d_gene: TRBD1
CDR3aa: SAARTGPYEQY

j_gene: TRBJ2-5
v_gene: TRBV12-3/TRBV12-4
d_gene: .
CDR3aa: ASSPGGTVQETQY